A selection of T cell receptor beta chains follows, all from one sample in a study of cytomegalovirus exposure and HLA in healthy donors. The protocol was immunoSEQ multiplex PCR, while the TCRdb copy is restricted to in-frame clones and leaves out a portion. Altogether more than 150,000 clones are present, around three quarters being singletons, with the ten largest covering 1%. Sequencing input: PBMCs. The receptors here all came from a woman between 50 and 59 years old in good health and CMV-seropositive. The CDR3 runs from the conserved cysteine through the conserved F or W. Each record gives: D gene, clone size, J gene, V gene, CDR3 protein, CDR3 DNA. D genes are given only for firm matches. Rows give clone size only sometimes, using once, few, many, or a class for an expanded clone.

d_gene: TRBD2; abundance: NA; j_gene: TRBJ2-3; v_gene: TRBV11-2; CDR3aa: CASSLGRGGVTDAQYF; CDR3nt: TGTGCCAGCAGCTTAGGGCGCGGGGGGGTCACAGATGCGCAGTATTTT
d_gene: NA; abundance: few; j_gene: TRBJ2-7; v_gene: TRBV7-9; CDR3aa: CASSADRPVYEQYF; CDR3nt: TGTGCCAGCAGCGCTGACAGGCCAGTCTACGAGCAGTACTTC
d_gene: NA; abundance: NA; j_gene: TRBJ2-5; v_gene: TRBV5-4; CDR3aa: CASSARESTAETQYF; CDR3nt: TGTGCCAGCAGCGCTCGGGAGTCCACGGCGGAGACCCAGTACTTC
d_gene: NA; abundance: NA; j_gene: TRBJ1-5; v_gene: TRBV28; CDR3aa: CASSSTMGQPRVTQHF; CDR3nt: TGTGCCAGCAGTTCAACAATGGGACAACCCAGAGTGACCCAGCATTTT
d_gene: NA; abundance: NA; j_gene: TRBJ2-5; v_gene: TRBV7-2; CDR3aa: CASSAQSRQQYF; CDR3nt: TGTGCCAGCAGCGCCCAATCTAGGCAGCAGTACTTC
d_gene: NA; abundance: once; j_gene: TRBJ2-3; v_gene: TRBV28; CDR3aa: CASSAGGTDTQYF; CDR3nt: TGTGCCAGCAGTGCAGGGGGCACAGATACGCAGTATTTT
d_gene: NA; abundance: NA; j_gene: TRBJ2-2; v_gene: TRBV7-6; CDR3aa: CASSLDGRGNTGELFF; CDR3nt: TGTGCCAGCAGCTTAGACGGCAGGGGGAACACCGGGGAGCTGTTTTTT
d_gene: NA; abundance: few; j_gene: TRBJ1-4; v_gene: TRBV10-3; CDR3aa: CAISESGGLEKLFF; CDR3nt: TGTGCCATCAGTGAGTCGGGGGGGCTGGAAAAACTGTTTTTT
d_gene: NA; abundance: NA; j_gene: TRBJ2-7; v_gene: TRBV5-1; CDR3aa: CASSGGTAPYEQYF; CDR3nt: TGCGCCAGCAGCGGCGGGACTGCGCCCTACGAGCAGTACTTC
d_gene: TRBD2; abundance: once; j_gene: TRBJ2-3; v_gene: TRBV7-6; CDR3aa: CASSPSGGPGDTQYF; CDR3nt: TGTGCCAGCAGCCCTAGCGGGGGGCCGGGAGATACGCAGTATTTT
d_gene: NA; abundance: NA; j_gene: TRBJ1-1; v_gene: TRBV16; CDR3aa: CASSQSGRGLGAAFF; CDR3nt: TGTGCCAGCAGCCAATCGGGCAGGGGCCTCGGGGCAGCTTTCTTT
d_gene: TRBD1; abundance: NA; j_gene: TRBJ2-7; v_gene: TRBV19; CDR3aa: CASSIDHSGTGREREQYF; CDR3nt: TGTGCCAGTAGTATAGATCACTCCGGGACAGGGAGAGAGAGGGAGCAGTACTTC
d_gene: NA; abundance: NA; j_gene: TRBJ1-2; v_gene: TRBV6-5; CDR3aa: CASSYSGYTETYGYTF; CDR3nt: TGTGCCAGCAGTTACTCCGGATACACCGAGACATATGGCTACACCTTC
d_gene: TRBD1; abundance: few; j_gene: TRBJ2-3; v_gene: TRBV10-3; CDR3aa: CAISESETGADTQYF; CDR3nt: TGTGCCATCAGTGAGTCAGAGACAGGGGCAGATACGCAGTATTTT